The 21 T cell receptor beta chains listed next were all sequenced from one sample in a study of identical twins. TCRdb processed the 5' RACE reads anew with MiXCR; each CDR3 protein has one entry. Altogether 500,000 to 550,000 distinct CDR3 sequences are present, approximately 22% being singletons, with the ten largest covering 0.8% to 1%. The same data also contributed to another study, on T cells expressing NK-cell markers.

Specimen: CD4+ T cells sorted from blood. The receptor source for this set is a woman between 18 and 29 years old in good health.

This clonotype was seen a few times. The rearrangement joins TRBV20-1 to TRBJ1-1, with D hard to call. Trimming removed 7 bases at V and 7 bases at J, with 13 bases between. This CDR3 comprises 11 residues. The V gene's germline CDR1 is DFQATT and CDR2 SNEGSKA (reference sequence). The CDR3 DNA is TGCAGTGTAGTTGGAATCCTTGAAGCTTTCTTT. Encoded protein: CSVVGILEAFF.

This clonotype was counted a few times. The chain combines TRBV6-5 with TRBJ2-7; TRBD1 might be the D (6 bases). This CDR3 is 17 amino acids long. Germline V gives CDR1 MNHEY, CDR2 SVGAGI. Trimming took off 2 bases at V and 6 bases at J, with 23 bases between the two ends. CDR3 DNA: TGTGCCAGCAGTTACGTGGCAGGGGCTACGATTGGGGCCGAGCAGTACTTC. Its translation: CASSYVAGATIGAEQYF.

This sequence joins TRBV20-1 and TRBJ2-7; 7 bases line up with TRBD1. V shed 3 bases, J shed 3 bases, and the junction held 5 bases outside the gene matches. The CDR3 consists of 13 residues. The germline V gene has CDR1 DFQATT and CDR2 SNEGSKA (reference sequence). This CDR3 is CSASIRQGYEQYF. The CDR3 coding sequence is TGCAGTGCTAGTATAAGACAGGGCTACGAGCAGTACTTC.

The V and J genes are TRBV20-1 and TRBJ2-5; 14 nucleotides align to TRBD2. With V trimmed by 2 bases and J by 5 bases, 4 bases remained unmatched. This CDR3 spans 15 amino acids. The germline V gene encodes CDR1 DFQATT and CDR2 SNEGSKA (reference sequence). The CDR3 here is CSARPGTSGSETQYF. CDR3 in DNA: TGCAGTGCTAGACCCGGGACTAGCGGGAGTGAGACCCAGTACTTC.

This clonotype was picked up a small number of times. CDR3 DNA: TGTGCCAGCAGTTTACGAGGGCCTGGAGAGCAGTTCTTC. This encodes CASSLRGPGEQFF. The rearrangement uses TRBV12-3 or TRBV12-4 and TRBJ2-1; possible D gene TRBD2, 5 bases. Trimming pared 2 bases from V and 10 bases from J, leaving 12 bases between. This CDR3 contains 13 residues.

This clonotype occurred a few times. The chain combines TRBV20-1 with TRBJ2-5; 10 nucleotides agree with TRBD2. This CDR3 spans 14 amino acids. With V trimmed by 5 bases and J by 0 bases, 3 bases remained unmatched. Germline lookup yields CDR1 DFQATT and CDR2 SNEGSKA (reference sequence). The CDR3 DNA follows: TGCAGTGCTGATAGCGGGGGGTACCAAGAGACCCAGTACTTC. It is translated as CSADSGGYQETQYF.

This clonotype was counted between two and nine times. The rearrangement joins TRBV7-6 to TRBJ2-3; D gene unclear. The CDR3 covers 14 residues. CDR1 SGHVS and CDR2 FNYEAQ come from the germline V gene. V lost 8 bases to trimming and J lost 1 base, with 13 bases between them. The CDR3 nucleotides are TGTGCCAGCGGGTCGGTCCTGGGCACAGATACGCAGTATTTT. This gives the protein CASGSVLGTDTQYF.

This clonotype was seen repeatedly, ten times or more. J is TRBJ2-7 and V is TRBV4-3; D is possibly TRBD1 or TRBD2 (7 bases each). Germline V gene data show CDR1 as LGHNA and CDR2 as YSLEER. V was cut by 0 bases and J by 3 bases, with 18 bases left in between. This CDR3 comprises 17 residues. The CDR3 sequence: CASSQDTTDREGYEQYF. In DNA, the CDR3 is TGCGCCAGCAGCCAAGATACGACTGACAGGGAGGGCTACGAGCAGTACTTC.

This clonotype was counted many times. DNA of the CDR3: TGCAGCGTTGTTCGGGAGAACACTGAAGCTTTCTTT. Translated, it gives CSVVRENTEAFF. The chain recombines TRBV29-1 with TRBJ1-1; D is ambiguous. V lost 4 bases and J lost 1, with 7 bases in between. CDR3 size: 12 residues. Germline values: CDR1 SQVTM, CDR2 ANQGSEA.

This clonotype was seen only once. The chain combines TRBV24-1 with TRBJ2-5, with 7 bases that match TRBD1. CDR3 size: 12 residues. V lost 6 bases, J lost 4 bases, and 1 base stayed unmatched. Germline V gives CDR1 KGHDR, CDR2 SFDVKD. Here the CDR3 DNA reads TGTGCCACCAGTAACAGGGGAGAGACCCAGTACTTC. It translates to CATSNRGETQYF.

The chain employs TRBV4-2 and TRBJ1-1, with D hard to call. Germline V gene data show CDR1 as LGHNA and CDR2 as YNFKEQ. Trimming pared 1 base from V and 9 bases from J, leaving 9 bases between. The CDR3 is 12 residues long. The CDR3 bases are TGTGCCAGCAGCCAAGGGACGGCCAAAGCTTTCTTT. Translating it yields CASSQGTAKAFF.

The CDR3 here is CASSYSSSTDTQYF. The CDR3 nucleotides read TGTGCCAGCAGTTACTCCTCTAGCACAGATACGCAGTATTTT. The chain employs TRBV6-5 and TRBJ2-3; no clear D. Germline CDR1 MNHEY, CDR2 SVGAGI. Between the trimmed V and J ends, which lost 0 bases and 0 bases, there was a span of 4 bases. The CDR3 totals 14 residues.

The chain recombines TRBV5-1 with TRBJ2-6; D might be TRBD1 (6 bases). The germline V gene encodes CDR1 SGHRS and CDR2 YFSETQ. This CDR3 spans 18 amino acids. Between the trimmed V and J ends, which lost 4 bases and 2 bases, there was a span of 19 bases. DNA for the CDR3: TGCGCCAGCAGCCGAACCATACCACAGGGTGCTGGGGCCAACGTCCTGACTTTC. Translating gives CASSRTIPQGAGANVLTF.

The CDR3 protein is CSARGSYETQYF. CDR3 coding DNA: TGCAGTGCTAGAGGGAGCTATGAGACCCAGTACTTC. J is TRBJ2-5 and V is TRBV20-1; D is uncertain. The germline gives CDR1 DFQATT, CDR2 SNEGSKA (reference sequence). Trimming stripped 1 base from V and 5 bases from J, with 8 bases between. The CDR3 has 12 amino acids.

This clonotype came up a few times. This rearrangement joins TRBV20-1 to TRBJ1-5, with 7 nucleotides matching TRBD1. The junction had 10 bases not matched to a gene; V was cut back by 2 bases and J by 6 bases. The CDR3 runs 15 residues. Per the germline V gene, CDR1 is DFQATT and CDR2 is SNEGSKA (reference sequence). CDR3 DNA sequence: TGCAGTGCTAGATCCCGGGGACAGTCTCCTCAGCCCCAGCATTTT. This sequence encodes CSARSRGQSPQPQHF.

The rearrangement joins TRBV11-3 to TRBJ2-5; the D call may be TRBD1 or TRBD2 (7 bases each). This CDR3 is 17 amino acids long. Trimming took 0 bases from V and 4 from J, leaving 18 bases between them. CDR1 and CDR2 (germline): SGHNT, YENEEA. CDR3 sequence (DNA): TGTGCCAGCAGCTTAGATCGACAGGGAGGGTTAGGAGAGACCCAGTACTTC. This encodes CASSLDRQGGLGETQYF. Looking up the rest from reference TRBV11-3 and TRBJ2-5 gives the full variable domain: EAGVVQSPRYKIIEKKQPVAFWCNPISGHNTLYWYLQNLGQGPELLIRYENEEAVDDSQLPKDRFSAERLKGVDSTLKIQPAELGDSAVYLCASSLDRQGGLGETQYFGPGTRLLVL.

This clonotype came up once. The chain uses TRBV6-1 and TRBJ2-7, with 7 positions matching TRBD1. The trim removed 7 bases at V and 0 bases at J, leaving 9 bases unmatched. Germline V gives CDR1 MNHNS, CDR2 SASEGT. This CDR3 spans 15 amino acids. CDR3 in amino acids: CASKADRASSYEQYF. In DNA, the CDR3 is TGTGCCAGCAAAGCCGACAGGGCTAGCTCCTACGAGCAGTACTTC.

The chain couples TRBV9 to TRBJ2-3, with 8 positions matching TRBD2. Trimming removed 0 bases from V and 3 bases from J; junction bases left unmatched: 3. This CDR3 has 15 amino acids. Germline V gene sequence: CDR1 SGDLS, CDR2 YYNGEE. CDR3 loop: CASSVAGGRTDTQYF. CDR3 DNA sequence: TGTGCCAGCAGCGTAGCTGGCGGGAGGACAGATACGCAGTATTTT.

There are a few counts of this clonotype. The chain joins TRBV28 to TRBJ2-1; 10 nucleotides agree with TRBD2. The V gene's germline CDR1 is MDHEN and CDR2 SYDVKM. This CDR3 region has 17 residues. V trimming: 6 bases; J trimming: 0 bases; junction bases outside the gene matches: 8. The CDR3 sequence is CASSTSSGSVSYNEQFF. CDR3 coding DNA: TGTGCCAGCAGCACATCTAGCGGGAGCGTCTCCTACAATGAGCAGTTCTTC.

This clonotype was recorded a few times. CDR3 nucleotides: TGCGCCAGCAAGGGACAGGTCTATGGCTACACCTTC. Amino acids: CASKGQVYGYTF. The chain uses TRBV10-2 and TRBJ1-2; TRBD1 matches at 8 bases. CDR1 and CDR2 (germline): WSHSY, SAAADI. This CDR3 has 12 amino acids. After removal of 7 bases from V and 4 bases from J, the junction contained 2 bases not matched to a gene.

This clonotype was seen repeatedly, ten times or more. The gene calls are TRBV12-3 or TRBV12-4 and TRBJ1-5; D is unclear. The CDR3 is made up of 12 amino acids. The V end was cut by 2 bases, the J end by 4 bases, with 3 bases between. The CDR3 spells CASSLLNQPQHF. The CDR3 region has the DNA TGTGCCAGCAGTTTATTGAATCAGCCCCAGCATTTT.